The rows below give T cell receptor beta chains drawn from one sample of a study of blood T cell repertoires in COVID-19. The method was immunoSEQ multiplex PCR; TCRdb's version includes in-frame clones alone and lacks a portion of them. This sample has around 200,000 clones; around 80% occur once, and the top ten carry 5.5%. Specimen: peripheral blood. The receptors shown here come from a woman aged 70-85 years with acute or convalescent COVID-19. CDR3s include the opening cysteine and the closing phenylalanine or tryptophan. A D gene is named only where the DNA matches it firmly. A row's size may be missing; if present it is once, few, many or a size class.

>once|TRBV2|TRBJ2-1|TRBD2
TGTGCCAGCAGCTTTGGACTAGCGGTTCTCTACAATGAGCAGTTCTTC
CASSFGLAVLYNEQFF
>NA|TRBV7-3|TRBJ1-5|NA
TGTGCCAGCAGCTTACCCCCCTCCGAAGCCCAGCCCCAGCATTTT
CASSLPPSEAQPQHF
>NA|TRBV2|TRBJ2-6|NA
TGTGCCAGCGAAAGGGGAGGTGGGGCCAACGTCCTGACTTTC
CASERGGGANVLTF
>NA|TRBV19|TRBJ1-5|NA
TGTGCCAGTAGCGCCAGGGCAGCTAGCAATCAGCCCCAGCATTTT
CASSARAASNQPQHF
>NA|TRBV6-4|TRBJ2-2|NA
TGTGCCAGGCCGGGACAACAGAACACCGGGGAGCTGTTTTTT
CARPGQQNTGELFF
>NA|TRBV18|TRBJ1-5|TRBD1
TGTGCCAGCTCGATGAACAGGGGAGAGGATCAGCCCCAGCATTTT
CASSMNRGEDQPQHF
>NA|TRBV18|TRBJ2-3|TRBD2
TGTGCCAGCCAAGCGGGAGGTTCAGATACGCAGTATTTT
CASQAGGSDTQYF
>NA|TRBV27|TRBJ2-3|NA
TGTGCCAGCAGTTTTCGGGGCACAGATACGCAGTATTTT
CASSFRGTDTQYF
>once|TRBV12-3/TRBV12-4|TRBJ1-3|NA
TGTGCCAGCAGTTTCGGGTCTGGAAACACCATATATTTT
CASSFGSGNTIYF
>few|TRBV7-2|TRBJ2-7|TRBD1
TGTGCCAGCAGCTTAGTTGGGACAGGGGGCTTTTACGAGCAGTACTTC
CASSLVGTGGFYEQYF
>few|TRBV5-4|TRBJ2-2|TRBD2
TGTGCCAGCAGCTTGGGAAGCGGGAGCACCGGGGAGCTGTTTTTT
CASSLGSGSTGELFF